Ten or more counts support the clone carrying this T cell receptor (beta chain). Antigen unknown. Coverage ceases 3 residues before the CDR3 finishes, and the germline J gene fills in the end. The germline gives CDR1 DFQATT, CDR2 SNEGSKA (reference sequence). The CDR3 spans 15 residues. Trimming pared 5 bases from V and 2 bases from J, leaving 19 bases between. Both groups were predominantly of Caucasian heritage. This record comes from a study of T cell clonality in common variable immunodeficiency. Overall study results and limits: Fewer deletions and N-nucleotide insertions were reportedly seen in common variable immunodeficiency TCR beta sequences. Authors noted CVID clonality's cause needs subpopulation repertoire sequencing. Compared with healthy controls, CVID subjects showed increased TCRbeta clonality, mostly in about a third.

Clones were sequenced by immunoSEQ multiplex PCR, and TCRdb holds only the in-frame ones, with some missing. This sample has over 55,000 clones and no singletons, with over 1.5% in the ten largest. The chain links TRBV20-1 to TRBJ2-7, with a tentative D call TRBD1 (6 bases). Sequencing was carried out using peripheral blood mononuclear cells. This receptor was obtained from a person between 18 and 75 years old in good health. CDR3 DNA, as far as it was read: TGCAGTGCTCCGCACTTAATTGGACAGCCCTACGAG. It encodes CSAPHLIGQPYE. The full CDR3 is CSAPHLIGQPYEQYF.